This TCR beta chain was recorded in a study of Ad26.COV2.S vaccination and SARS-CoV-2 variants. The treatment is: roughly 19 received Ad26.COV2.S at low or high dose, single or two shots; 5 received placebo; per-sample allocation not given. Sampling occurred on day 63 after the first vaccine or placebo injection. Based in Boston, the donor was an adult of 18-55 years. Sequenced by immunoSEQ multiplex PCR; TCRdb stores in-frame clones only, minus some. The sample includes a few hundred thousand clones, around 87% of them seen just once. Germline loops: CDR1 MNHEY, CDR2 SMNVEV (reference sequence). This CDR3 is 16 amino acids long. V was clipped by 3 bases and J by 7 bases; unmatched bases: 7.

The sequence came from a person between 18 and 65 years old who received the Ad26.COV2.S COVID-19 vaccine or a placebo. The chain carries TRBV27 and TRBJ1-6; 9 positions agree with TRBD1. The specimen comprised peripheral blood, sampled in a trial of Ad26.COV2.S vaccine versus placebo. Here the CDR3 DNA reads TGTGCCAGCAGTTTTCAACCGGGACAGGGAAATTCACCCCTCCACTTT. It yields the protein CASSFQPGQGNSPLHF.